The 3 T cell receptor beta chains below all came from one sample that was sequenced in a study of OX40 agonist ivuxolimab in advanced cancers. Generated by immunoSEQ multiplex PCR, the TCRdb table keeps only in-frame clones and is missing some. Counted here are over 30,000 clones, 88% occurring once; the ten biggest clones make up roughly 3.9%. Sequenced here: CD4+ or CD8+ T cells sorted from blood, sampled in a trial of the OX40 agonist ivuxolimab. These TCRs come from an adult with an advanced solid tumor such as melanoma, head and neck, liver or kidney cancer.

The chain uses TRBV4-2 and TRBJ1-2; D might be TRBD1 (5 bases). The CDR3 loop spans 15 amino acids. CDR1 is LGHNA, CDR2 YNFKEQ, per germline. V was trimmed by 3 bases and J by 2 bases, leaving 13 bases between them. DNA of the CDR3: TGTGCCAGCAGCCATGGTGGGACGGCAAACTATGGCTACACCTTC. Its translation: CASSHGGTANYGYTF.

The chain recombines TRBV11-1 with TRBJ2-7; TRBD2 matches at 10 bases. V was clipped by 5 bases and J by 4 bases; unmatched bases: 17. Germline V CDR1 and CDR2: SGHAT, FQDESV (reference sequence). CDR3 length equals 18 residues. DNA of the CDR3: TGTGCCAGCAGCACCGCCGGGGGACTAGCGACTTTAATGTACGAGCAGTACTTC. This encodes CASSTAGGLATLMYEQYF.

This chain joins TRBV7-2 and TRBJ2-1; perhaps TRBD1 as D (5 bases). The CDR3 totals 15 residues. Germline-derived CDR1 and CDR2 are SGHTA and FQGNSA. V dropped 1 base and J dropped 6 bases, with 13 bases sitting between them. Written as DNA, the CDR3 is TGTGCCAGCAGCTTAGTATCAGTTGGGGCCAATGAGCAGTTCTTC. It specifies CASSLVSVGANEQFF.